These T cell receptor beta chains were read from a single sample in a study of shared clonotypes between healthy human individuals. Profiling relied on immunoSEQ multiplex PCR, and the TCRdb table lists in-frame clones only, not all of them. The sample lists roughly 2 million clones; about 95% were seen once. Material: naive CD8+ T cells sorted from blood. These TCRs come from a man between 18 and 35 years old in good health. The CDR3 runs from the conserved cysteine through the conserved F or W. The D gene is left open where the match is weak. For some rows the clone size is stated as once, few or many, or as a class when expanded; others skip it.

DNA,CDR3,D,V,size,length,J
TGTGCCAGCAGTGGCTCGGGACTAGCGGGAGGGAGGTGGGGTGGAGAGACCCAGTACTTC,CASSGSGLAGGRWGGETQYF,TRBD2,TRBV27,-,20,TRBJ2-5
TGTGCCAGCAGTTTACGGAGGTCCATGCTTGAGACCCAGTACTTC,CASSLRRSMLETQYF,-,TRBV28,-,15,TRBJ2-5
TGCGCCAGCAGCCGCGGGACAGGGAGGGCCTATGGCTACACCTTC,CASSRGTGRAYGYTF,TRBD1,TRBV5-1,once,15,TRBJ1-2
TGTGCCAGCAGCTTGTCGTCGGCAGCCTACGAGCAGTACTTC,CASSLSSAAYEQYF,-,TRBV5-4,-,14,TRBJ2-7
TGCGCCAGCAGCCAAGAAGGGGGTCTAACCTACGAGCAGTACTTC,CASSQEGGLTYEQYF,-,TRBV4-1,-,15,TRBJ2-7
TGTGCCACCATCTACAATGAGCAGTTCTTC,CATIYNEQFF,-,TRBV2,-,10,TRBJ2-1
TGTGCCAGCAGCTCCCCCGCAGGGGGACTCTCCTACGAGCAGTACTTC,CASSSPAGGLSYEQYF,-,TRBV11-2,-,16,TRBJ2-7
TGTGCCAGCAGCTGGGGGCCGAACACTGAAGCTTTCTTT,CASSWGPNTEAFF,-,TRBV7-6,-,13,TRBJ1-1
TGTGCCAGCAGCCCGCCGACAGGGTCCTACGAGCAGTACTTC,CASSPPTGSYEQYF,TRBD1,TRBV14,-,14,TRBJ2-7
TGCGCCAGCAGTGAGTCGCGGGAGGGAGGTACGCAGTATTTT,CASSESREGGTQYF,TRBD2,TRBV10-1,once,14,TRBJ2-3
TGTGCCAGCAGTGAAGTAGTAGAGAGCTTCCAAGAGACCCAGTACTTC,CASSEVVESFQETQYF,-,TRBV6-1,-,16,TRBJ2-5
TGTGCCAGCAGCTTCACTCCCGGGACAGGGGAAGCAGATACGCAGTATTTT,CASSFTPGTGEADTQYF,TRBD1,TRBV11-2,once,17,TRBJ2-3
TGCGCCAGCAGTGAGGGATTGGGCTATGGCTACACCTTC,CASSEGLGYGYTF,-,TRBV10-1,-,13,TRBJ1-2
TGCGCCAGCTCTCGGGACATCGCTAATTCACCCCTCCACTTT,CASSRDIANSPLHF,-,TRBV5-1,once,14,TRBJ1-6
TGCGCCAGCAGCCAAGATACTAGCGGGGGGGCCACAGATACGCAGTATTTT,CASSQDTSGGATDTQYF,TRBD2,TRBV4-1,-,17,TRBJ2-3
TGTGCCAGCAGTAGGTTCGGATACAATGAAGAGCAGTTCTTC,CASSRFGYNEEQFF,-,TRBV28,-,14,TRBJ2-1
TGTGCCACCAGCAGAGATGCAGGGGGGGCTGGAAACACCATATATTTT,CATSRDAGGAGNTIYF,TRBD1,TRBV15,-,16,TRBJ1-3
TGTGCCAGCAGCTTAGGCGAGGCGGGGGATTTAGAGTTCTTC,CASSLGEAGDLEFF,TRBD2,TRBV13,-,14,TRBJ2-1
TGTGCCAGCAGCATAGGAGCGGGAGGGCCGTACGAGCAGTACTTC,CASSIGAGGPYEQYF,TRBD2,TRBV11-2,-,15,TRBJ2-7
TGCGCCAGCAGCTTGGTTGGGACCCCCTATGACTACGAGCAGTACTTC,CASSLVGTPYDYEQYF,-,TRBV5-1,-,16,TRBJ2-7
TGTGCCAGCAGTTACACAACAGGGGACGAGCAGTACTTC,CASSYTTGDEQYF,TRBD1,TRBV6-5,-,13,TRBJ2-7
TGTGCCAGCAGTCGCCGGGGGACCTACGAGCAGTACTTC,CASSRRGTYEQYF,-,TRBV27,-,13,TRBJ2-7